These 7 T cell receptor beta chains share one sample of origin, sequenced in a study of T-cell memory formation after mild COVID-19. A single record per CDR3 protein comes from TCRdb applying MiXCR to the 5' RACE reads. The sample holds a few hundred thousand distinct CDR3 sequences, under 15% seen once. The material sequenced was PBMCs or a T cell subset sorted from them (not recorded which). The source of these receptors is a man younger than 30 who had mild COVID-19 (a few samples of this study predate the infection). Cell type and time point are not known.

The V call is TRBV6-6, the J call TRBJ2-1; no definite D call. The germline V and J ends were trimmed by 5 bases and 9 bases, with 11 bases remaining between them. Germline assignment: CDR1 MNHNY and CDR2 SVGAGI (reference sequence). The CDR3 covers 12 residues. This CDR3 is CASSHAVFEQFF. In DNA, the CDR3 is TGTGCCAGCAGTCACGCAGTTTTTGAGCAGTTCTTC.

This sequence joins TRBV7-3 and TRBJ2-1; 13 nucleotides line up with TRBD2. Trimming took 4 bases from V and 9 from J; bases not matched to a gene: 9. The germline CDR1 and CDR2 sequences are SGHTA and FQGTGA. This CDR3 is 16 amino acids long. CDR3 region: CASSSIPGLAGTEQFF. For the CDR3, the DNA is TGTGCCAGCAGCTCGATCCCGGGACTAGCGGGGACTGAGCAGTTCTTC.

A few counts support this clonotype. The gene calls are TRBV4-1 and TRBJ2-7, with 11 bases fitting TRBD1. The CDR3 is 17 residues long. Losses at the gene ends were 0 bases for V and 0 bases for J; bases not matched to a gene: 4. CDR1 and CDR2 (germline): MGHRA, YSYEKL. CDR3 sequence: CASSQEYGTGGSYEQYV. The CDR3 DNA reads as TGCGCCAGCAGCCAAGAATACGGGACAGGGGGCTCCTACGAGCAGTACGTC.

The chain combines TRBV9 with TRBJ2-2; D not resolved. The V gene lost 3 bases and the J gene lost 4 bases, with 10 bases spanning the gap. Germline V gene data show CDR1 as SGDLS and CDR2 as YYNGEE. This CDR3 spans 14 amino acids. CDR3 in DNA: TGTGCCAGCAGCGCCCGCGTCGCCACCGGGGAGCTGTTTTTT. Translation: CASSARVATGELFF.

The sample holds a few counts of this clonotype. This chain connects TRBV12-3 or TRBV12-4 to TRBJ1-5; D possibly corresponds to TRBD1 (5 bases). Trimming took 6 bases from V and 3 from J, leaving 12 bases between them. The CDR3 is 14 amino acids. The CDR3 is CASRTTEDNQPQHF. CDR3 nucleotides: TGTGCCAGCAGGACGACAGAGGACAATCAGCCCCAGCATTTT.

This clonotype was seen only a few times. J is TRBJ2-5 and V is TRBV7-2; 9 nucleotides line up with TRBD2. The germline V gene encodes CDR1 SGHTA and CDR2 FQGNSA. J was trimmed by 2 bases and V by 7 bases; bases with no gene match: 8. The CDR3 runs to 15 residues. The CDR3: CASTAQSGGQETQYF. CDR3 nucleotides: TGTGCCAGCACCGCTCAAAGCGGGGGGCAAGAGACCCAGTACTTC.

The sample holds a few counts of this clonotype. J is TRBJ2-1 and V is TRBV5-6, with a tentative D call TRBD1 (6 bases). CDR1 and CDR2 from the germline V gene are SGHDT and YYEEEE. V shed 0 bases and J shed 9 bases, with 10 bases lying between them. The CDR3 spans 13 residues. CDR3 DNA sequence: TGTGCCAGCAGCTTGGGCCAGGGGCTTGAGCAGTTCTTC. It yields the protein CASSLGQGLEQFF. The full variable domain, its missing parts supplied by reference TRBV5-6 and TRBJ2-1, is DAGVTQSPTHLIKTRGQQVTLRCSPKSGHDTVSWYQQALGQGPQFIFQYYEEEERQRGNFPDRFSGHQFPNYSSELNVNALLLGDSALYLCASSLGQGLEQFFGPGTRLTVL.